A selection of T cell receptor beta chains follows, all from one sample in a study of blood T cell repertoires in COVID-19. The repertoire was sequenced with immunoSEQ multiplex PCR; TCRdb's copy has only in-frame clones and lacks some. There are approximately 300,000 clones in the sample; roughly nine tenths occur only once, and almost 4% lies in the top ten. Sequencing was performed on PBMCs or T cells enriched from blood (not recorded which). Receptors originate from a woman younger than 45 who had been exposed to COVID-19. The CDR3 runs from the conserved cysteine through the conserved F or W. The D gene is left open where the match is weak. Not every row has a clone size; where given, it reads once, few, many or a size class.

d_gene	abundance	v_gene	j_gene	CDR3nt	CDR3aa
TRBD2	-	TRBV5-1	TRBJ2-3	TGCGCCAGCAGCCCGGGACTAGCGGGGGGGACAGATACGCAGTATTTT	CASSPGLAGGTDTQYF
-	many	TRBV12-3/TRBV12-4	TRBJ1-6	TGTGCCAGCTCCTATAGTAATTCACCCCTCCACTTT	CASSYSNSPLHF
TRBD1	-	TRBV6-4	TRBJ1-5	TGTGCCAGGATGGTAGACAGGGTGAATCAGCCCCAGCATTTT	CARMVDRVNQPQHF
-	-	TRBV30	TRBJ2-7	TGTGCCTGGGCCTCGGGGAGTCGGGAGCAGTACTTC	CAWASGSREQYF
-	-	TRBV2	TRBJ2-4	TGTGCCAGCAGTATAGCGGCTCCTATTCAGTACTTC	CASSIAAPIQYF
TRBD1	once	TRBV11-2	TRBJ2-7	TGTGCCAGCAGCCAGCTCCGGGACAGGGGGCCGTACGAGCAGTACTTC	CASSQLRDRGPYEQYF
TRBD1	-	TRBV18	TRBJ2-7	TGTGCCAGCTCAGGGACAGGGATTAACGAGCAGTACTTC	CASSGTGINEQYF
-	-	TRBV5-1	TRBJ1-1	TGCGCCAGCAGCTTGGGGGGCAGCGATGACACTGAAGCTTTCTTT	CASSLGGSDDTEAFF
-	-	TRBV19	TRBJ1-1	TGTGCCAGTAGTGCGGAGAGGTATGAAGCTTTCTTT	CASSAERYEAFF
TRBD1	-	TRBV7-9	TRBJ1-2	TGTGCCAGCAGCCGGGACAGGGAGGGTGGCTACACCTTC	CASSRDREGGYTF
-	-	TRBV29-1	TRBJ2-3	TGCAGCGTTGAAGCTCCCAGCACAGATACGCAGTATTTT	CSVEAPSTDTQYF
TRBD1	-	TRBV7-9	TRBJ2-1	TGTGCCAGCAGCTGGACAGGGTTCAGGAATGAGCAGTTCTTC	CASSWTGFRNEQFF
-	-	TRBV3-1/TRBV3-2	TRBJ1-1	TGTGCCAGCAGCCAAGCCACAGAAGCTTTCTTT	CASSQATEAFF
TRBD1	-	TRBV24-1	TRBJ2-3	TGTGCCACCAGTGATCCTAGGACAGGGGGCTTTAATACGCAGTATTTT	CATSDPRTGGFNTQYF
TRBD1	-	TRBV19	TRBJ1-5	TGTGCCAGTAAGGACAGGTACAATCAGCCCCAGCATTTT	CASKDRYNQPQHF
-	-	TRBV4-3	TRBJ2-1	TGCGCCAGCAGCCAATTGGCAGGATCAAACAATGAGCAGTTCTTC	CASSQLAGSNNEQFF
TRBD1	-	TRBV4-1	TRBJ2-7	TGCGCCAGCAGCTTACAGCCGGGACAGGGAGGGTACGAGCAGTACTTC	CASSLQPGQGGYEQYF
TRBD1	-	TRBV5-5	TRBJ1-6	TGTGCCAGCAGCACTCACGCCGGGACAGGGGATTCACCCCTCCACTTT	CASSTHAGTGDSPLHF
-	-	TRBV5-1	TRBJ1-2	TGCGCCAGCAGCTTGGACAGGGCTTTGGACTATGGCTACACCTTC	CASSLDRALDYGYTF
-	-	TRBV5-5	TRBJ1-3	TGTGCCAGCAGCTGGGTCCCTCAGGGCCGCTCTGGAAACACCATATATTTT	CASSWVPQGRSGNTIYF
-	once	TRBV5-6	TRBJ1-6	TGTGCCAGCAGCTTGGATCTGTATAATTCACCCCTCCACTTT	CASSLDLYNSPLHF
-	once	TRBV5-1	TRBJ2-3	TGCGCCAGCCCAGGACGGGGGTCCCCTAGTACGCAGTATTTT	CASPGRGSPSTQYF
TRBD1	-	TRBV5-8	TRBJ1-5	TGTGCCAGCAGCGCCGACAGGGCGCGGTATCAGCCCCAGCATTTT	CASSADRARYQPQHF
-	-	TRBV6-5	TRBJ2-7	TGTGCCACCCGGTCGGGGTACGAGCAGTACTTC	CATRSGYEQYF
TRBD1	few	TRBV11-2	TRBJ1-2	TGTGCCAGCAGCCAGATCAGGGGGCCAAACTATGGCTACACCTTC	CASSQIRGPNYGYTF
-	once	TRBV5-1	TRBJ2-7	TGCGCCAGCAGCTTGGCCCCCGGCCAGGCCTCGGGAGAGCAGTACTTC	CASSLAPGQASGEQYF
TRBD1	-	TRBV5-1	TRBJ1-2	TGCGCCAGCAGCTTGGATGCGGGTGCAGGGGGCGGCTATGGCTACACCTTC	CASSLDAGAGGGYGYTF
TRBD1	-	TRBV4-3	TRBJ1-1	TGCGCCAGCAGCCAAGGAGGGACCGGACAGGGTCTTGAAGCTTTCTTT	CASSQGGTGQGLEAFF
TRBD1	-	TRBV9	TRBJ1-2	TGTGCCAGCAGCGCCACAGGGGGCGCAGGGGGTGGCTACACCTTC	CASSATGGAGGGYTF
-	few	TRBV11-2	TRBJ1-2	TGTGCCAGCAGCTTAGCACCCGGGTCCAGGGAAAGCTATGGCTACACCTTC	CASSLAPGSRESYGYTF
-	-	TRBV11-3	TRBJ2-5	TGTGCCAGCAGCTCGAACTTCGGGGAGACCCAGTACTTC	CASSSNFGETQYF
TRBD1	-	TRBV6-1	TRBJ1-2	TGTGCCAGCAGTGAAGGTACAGGGGGCGCCGGCTACACCTTC	CASSEGTGGAGYTF
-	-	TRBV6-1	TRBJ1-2	TGTGCCAGCAGTGAAAGATCCACCAGGATAAACTATGGCTACACCTTC	CASSERSTRINYGYTF
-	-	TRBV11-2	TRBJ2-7	TGTGCCAGCAGCAGATACAGGGACAACCAAGTAATCGAGCAGTACTTC	CASSRYRDNQVIEQYF
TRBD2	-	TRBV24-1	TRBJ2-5	TGTGCCACCAGTGATTTGGGGCTAGCGGGGGGATACCAAGAGACCCAGTACTTC	CATSDLGLAGGYQETQYF
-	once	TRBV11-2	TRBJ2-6	TGTGCCAGCAGCTCAAAGGGGGCTGGGGCCAACGTCCTGACTTTC	CASSSKGAGANVLTF
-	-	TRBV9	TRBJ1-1	TGTGCCAGCAGCGCGACACGTTACACTGAAGCTTTCTTT	CASSATRYTEAFF
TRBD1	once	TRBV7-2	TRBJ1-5	TGTGCCAGCAGCTCACCGTTGGGACAGGGATTTGGTAATCAGCCCCAGCATTTT	CASSSPLGQGFGNQPQHF
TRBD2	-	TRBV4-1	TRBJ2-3	TGCGCCAGCAGCCAAGGGGTGGTAGCGGGGGGCCTAGCTGGAACAGATACGCAGTATTTT	CASSQGVVAGGLAGTDTQYF
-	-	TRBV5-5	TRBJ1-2	TGTGCCAGCAGGTTCAACCCAGGGCTACTTAACTATGGCTACACCTTC	CASRFNPGLLNYGYTF
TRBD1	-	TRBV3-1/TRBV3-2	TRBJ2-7	TGTGCCAGCAGCCAAGACCTGCAGGGGGCCGAGCAGTACTTC	CASSQDLQGAEQYF
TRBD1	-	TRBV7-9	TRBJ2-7	TGTGCCAGCAGCCCCCTGAGACAGGGCCACTACGAGCAGTACTTC	CASSPLRQGHYEQYF
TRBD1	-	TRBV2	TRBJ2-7	TGTGCCAGCAGCGTAGGACAGGGGCCCTATTACGAGCAGTACTTC	CASSVGQGPYYEQYF
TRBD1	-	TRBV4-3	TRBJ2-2	TGCGCCAGCAGCCAAGTTGGGACAGGACGACACACCGGGGAGCTGTTTTTT	CASSQVGTGRHTGELFF
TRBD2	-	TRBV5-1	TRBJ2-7	TGCGCCAGCAGCTCTGGACTAGCGGGGGGGCCCTACGAGCAGTACTTC	CASSSGLAGGPYEQYF
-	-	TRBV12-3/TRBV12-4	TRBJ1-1	TGTGCCAGCAGTTTGGGCCTTGCTGAAGCTTTCTTT	CASSLGLAEAFF
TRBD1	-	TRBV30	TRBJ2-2	TGTGCCTGGAGGGGACAGGGCTCCGGGGAGCTGTTTTTT	CAWRGQGSGELFF
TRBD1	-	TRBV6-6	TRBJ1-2	TGTGCCAGCAGTTGGACAGGGGGCGCCCCGGGCTACACCTTC	CASSWTGGAPGYTF
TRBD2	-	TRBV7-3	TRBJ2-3	TGTGCCAGCAGCTCCACGGGACTAGCGGGAGATACGCAGTATTTT	CASSSTGLAGDTQYF
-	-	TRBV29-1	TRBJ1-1	TGCAGCGTTGTTACAGGGAACACTGAAGCTTTCTTT	CSVVTGNTEAFF
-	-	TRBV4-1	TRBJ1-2	TGCGCCAGCAGCCAAGAAACAGGGTACTACTATGGCTACACCTTC	CASSQETGYYYGYTF
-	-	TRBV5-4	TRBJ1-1	TGTGCCAGCAGCTTGGCCCGGGGAGGTGGGAGCGCTGAAGCTTTCTTT	CASSLARGGGSAEAFF
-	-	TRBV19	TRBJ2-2	TGTGCCAGTAGTCCCATAGGAGCTAACACCGGGGAGCTGTTTTTT	CASSPIGANTGELFF
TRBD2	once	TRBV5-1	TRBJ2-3	TGCGCCTGTAGCGGGGGGGCGGATACAGATACGCAGTATTTT	CACSGGADTDTQYF
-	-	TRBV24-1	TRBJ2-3	TGTGCCACCAGTGATATATCTTTCCACGGGGGCACAGATACGCAGTATTTT	CATSDISFHGGTDTQYF
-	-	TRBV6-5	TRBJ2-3	TGTGCCAGCAGTCCCGAGGTAGGCAGCACAGATACGCAGTATTTT	CASSPEVGSTDTQYF
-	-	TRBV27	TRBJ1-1	TGTGCCAGCAGTTACGGAGGACCGGGCACTGAAGCTTTCTTT	CASSYGGPGTEAFF